Following are 22 T cell receptor beta chains from one sample sequenced in a study of long-term antiretroviral therapy in people with HIV. The assay, immunoSEQ v3.0, was run at survey level. Libraries were prepared by immunoSEQ multiplex PCR; TCRdb keeps only in-frame clonotypes and omits some of them. The table lists tens of thousands of clones, over 75% of them singletons, with around 7.2% in the top ten. Sequencing was performed on unsorted PBMCs, taken 1.5 years after starting antiretroviral therapy. Receptors were obtained from a young man with HIV.

The rearrangement links TRBV7-2 to TRBJ1-1; D gene ambiguous. This CDR3 spans 11 amino acids. CDR1 is SGHTA and CDR2 is FQGNSA in the germline V gene. Trimming stripped 6 bases from V and 1 base from J, with 3 bases between. The CDR3 region is CASRGNTEAFF. In DNA form, the CDR3 reads TGTGCCAGCAGGGGGAACACTGAAGCTTTCTTT.

The chain has TRBV5-4 and TRBJ2-1, with 8 positions matching TRBD2. The CDR3 has 14 residues. V shed 2 bases, J shed 7 bases, and the junction held 5 bases outside the gene matches. Per germline, CDR1 SGHNT and CDR2 YYREEE (reference sequence). The CDR3 sequence: CASSLKAGENEQFF. The DNA for the CDR3 is TGTGCCAGCAGCTTAAAAGCGGGAGAAAATGAGCAGTTCTTC.

The V and J genes are TRBV7-2 and TRBJ2-7; the match to TRBD1 covers 8 bases. J lost 3 bases, V lost 5 bases, and 6 bases had no gene match. The CDR3 extends over 14 amino acids. The germline gives CDR1 SGHTA, CDR2 FQGNSA. The CDR3 coding sequence is TGTGCCAGCAGCAATCGGGACAGGTTCTACGAGCAGTACTTC. It specifies CASSNRDRFYEQYF.

This rearrangement joins TRBV9 to TRBJ2-7; D remains ambiguous. The CDR3 is 14 amino acids. V dropped 0 bases and J dropped 0 bases, with 7 bases sitting between them. Germline-derived CDR1 and CDR2 are SGDLS and YYNGEE. The CDR3 is CASSVGDNSYEQYF. DNA of the CDR3: TGTGCCAGCAGCGTAGGTGACAACTCCTACGAGCAGTACTTC.

This CDR3 is CASSPQGTSGTYEQYF. CDR3 DNA: TGCGCCAGCAGCCCCCAAGGGACTAGCGGGACCTACGAGCAGTACTTC. The rearrangement joins TRBV5-1 to TRBJ2-7; 13 nucleotides agree with TRBD2. Germline V gene sequence: CDR1 SGHRS, CDR2 YFSETQ. With 4 bases clipped from V and 2 bases from J, the junction kept 6 bases outside the gene matches. CDR3 size: 16 residues.

The V gene is TRBV5-1, the J gene TRBJ2-6; 7 bases agree with TRBD1. This CDR3 spans 15 amino acids. Germline lookup yields CDR1 SGHRS and CDR2 YFSETQ. The J segment lost 2 bases and the V segment lost 2 bases, leaving 1 base of the junction unmatched. CDR3 amino acids: CASSFGTAGANVLTF. The CDR3 DNA sequence: TGCGCCAGCAGCTTTGGGACAGCTGGGGCCAACGTCCTGACTTTC.

The V and J genes are TRBV7-2 and TRBJ2-1, with 10 bases matching TRBD2. V gave up 1 base and J gave up 6 bases; unmatched junction bases: 3. CDR3 length: 15 residues. Looked up from germline, CDR1 is SGHTA and CDR2 is FQGNSA. CDR3 sequence: CASSLGAGGGNEQFF. The CDR3 DNA follows: TGTGCCAGCAGCTTAGGAGCGGGGGGGGGCAATGAGCAGTTCTTC.

The rearrangement joins TRBV12-5 to TRBJ2-5, with 7 bases identical to TRBD1. Germline CDR1 and CDR2: LGHNT and FRNRAP. V trimming: 3 bases; J trimming: 3 bases; junction bases outside the gene matches: 1. The CDR3 runs 13 residues. The CDR3 DNA reads as TGTGCTAGTGGTTTTGGGACAGAAGAGACCCAGTACTTC. Protein: CASGFGTEETQYF.

This chain connects TRBV7-6 to TRBJ2-7, with 7 bases aligning to TRBD1. This CDR3 spans 15 amino acids. Germline V gene lookup returns CDR1 SGHVS and CDR2 FNYEAQ. The junction had 10 bases not matched to a gene; V was cut back by 4 bases and J by 4 bases. DNA for the CDR3: TGTGCCAGCAGCTCGTCACAGGGGTTGGCGTACGAGCAGTACTTC. Encoded protein: CASSSSQGLAYEQYF.

The rearrangement uses TRBV11-3 and TRBJ2-2, with a weak D call TRBD1 (5 bases). CDR1 is SGHNT and CDR2 is YENEEA in the germline V gene. Trimming stripped 3 bases from V and 8 bases from J, with 7 bases between. The CDR3 contains 12 residues. In DNA form, the CDR3 reads TGTGCCAGCAGCTTCCCAGGGGGGGAGCTGTTTTTT. Protein: CASSFPGGELFF.

This chain links TRBV5-1 with TRBJ2-2, with 9 bases aligning to TRBD1. V was pared by 3 bases and J by 4 bases, with 4 bases of the junction left unmatched. Germline CDR1 reads SGHRS; CDR2 reads YFSETQ. The CDR3 runs 15 residues. The CDR3 sequence is CASSSMTGGTGELFF. The CDR3 DNA reads TGCGCCAGCAGCTCGATGACAGGGGGCACCGGGGAGCTGTTTTTT.

With respect to this clone: A junction end diverges from the germline sequence, so it may reflect a read error. This chain links TRBV5-1 with TRBJ1-2; a possible D gene is TRBD1 (6 bases). Germline V gives CDR1 SGHRS, CDR2 YFSETQ. CDR3 length: 15 amino acids. The CDR3 DNA reads TGCGCCAGCAGATTGGGGGGCACCACTAACTATGGCTACACCTTC. Translation gives CASRLGGTTNYGYTF. Full variable domain (rest looked up from reference TRBV5-1 and TRBJ1-2): KAGVTQTPRYLIKTRGQQVTLSCSPISGHRSVSWYQQTPGQGLQFLFEYFSETQRNKGNFPGRFSGRQFSNSRSEMNVSTLELGDSALYLCASRLGGTTNYGYTFGSGTRLTVV.

In this sample, this clone turned up a few times. The chain uses TRBV13 and TRBJ2-7, with 9 bases lining up with TRBD2. J lost 5 bases, V lost 3 bases, and 11 bases had no gene match. Germline assignment: CDR1 PRHDT and CDR2 FYEKMQ (reference sequence). The CDR3 loop spans 16 amino acids. The CDR3 protein is CASSFYGRTSDDEQYF. CDR3 DNA sequence: TGTGCCAGCAGCTTCTACGGAAGGACTAGCGACGACGAGCAGTACTTC.

The chain is built from TRBV7-9 and TRBJ2-7; a possible D gene is TRBD2 (5 bases). Looked up from germline, CDR1 is SEHNR and CDR2 is FQNEAQ (reference sequence). This CDR3 spans 14 amino acids. Trimming removed 3 bases at V and 4 bases at J, with 13 bases between. CDR3 sequence: CASSLRALPYEQYF. The CDR3 bases are TGTGCCAGCAGCTTGAGGGCGTTGCCGTACGAGCAGTACTTC.

The chain uses TRBV7-9 and TRBJ2-7; D gene unclear. This CDR3 spans 14 amino acids. V was trimmed by 4 bases and J by 3 bases, leaving 13 bases between them. Germline V gene data show CDR1 as SEHNR and CDR2 as FQNEAQ (reference sequence). CDR3 in DNA: TGTGCCAGCAGCTCCCCCGGGCGAGACTACGAGCAGTACTTC. It codes for CASSSPGRDYEQYF.

The gene calls are TRBV9 and TRBJ1-1, with D unresolved. The length of the CDR3 is 14 residues. Germline CDR1 reads SGDLS; CDR2 reads YYNGEE. Trimming cost V 0 bases and J 1 base, with 7 bases left between them. CDR3 sequence: CASSVAPRNTEAFF. CDR3 sequence (DNA): TGTGCCAGCAGCGTAGCCCCGAGGAACACTGAAGCTTTCTTT. Complete variable domain (other parts from reference TRBV9 and TRBJ1-1): DSGVTQTPKHLITATGQRVTLRCSPRSGDLSVYWYQQSLDQGLQFLIQYYNGEERAKGNILERFSAQQFPDLHSELNLSSLELGDSALYFCASSVAPRNTEAFFGQGTRLTVV.

This clone has just one count. The gene calls are TRBV21-1 and TRBJ2-7; TRBD1 is the table's D call and was not checked against the DNA. TRBV21-1 is annotated as a pseudogene. This CDR3 contains 15 residues. CDR3 in amino acids: CASTRLLQGTYEQYF. In nucleotides, the CDR3 is TGTGCCAGCACCCGCCTTCTCCAGGGTACCTACGAGCAGTACTTC.

Comments on this clone: Mismatch with germline at one junction end may stem from a read error. The V gene is TRBV5-8, the J gene TRBJ2-2; the D call may be TRBD1 or TRBD2 (5 bases each). CDR3 length: 16 amino acids. Germline V CDR1 and CDR2: SGHTS, YDEGEE. The CDR3 sequence is CASSLAFGAVTGELFF. The CDR3 nucleotides are TGTGCCAGCAGTTTGGCATTCGGGGCCGTGACCGGGGAGCTGTTTTTT. Based on the CDR3 plus reference TRBV5-8 and TRBJ2-2, the full variable domain is EAGVTQSPTHLIKTRGQQATLRCSPISGHTSVYWYQQALGLGLQFLLWYDEGEERNRGNFPPRFSGRQFPNYSSELNVNALELEDSALYLCASSLAFGAVTGELFFGEGSRLTVL.

This rearrangement joins TRBV18 to TRBJ2-3; D is ambiguous. The CDR3 is 14 amino acids. The V end was cut by 1 base, the J end by 2 bases, with 7 bases between. Germline CDR1 is KGHSH and CDR2 is LQKENI. This CDR3 is CASSPRASTDTQYF. The CDR3 DNA reads as TGTGCCAGCTCACCACGGGCGTCCACAGATACGCAGTATTTT.

This clone was detected a few times. The V call is TRBV6-5, the J call TRBJ1-6, with 9 bases identical to TRBD1. The J segment lost 7 bases and the V segment lost 5 bases, leaving 3 bases of the junction unmatched. This CDR3 is built from 14 residues. CDR1 and CDR2 from the germline V gene are MNHEY and SVGAGI. The CDR3 here is CASSQDRGNSPLHF. Written as DNA, the CDR3 is TGTGCCAGCAGTCAGGACAGGGGAAATTCACCCCTCCACTTT.

This clone has just one count. The V call is TRBV4-3, the J call TRBJ2-7, with D uncertain. The CDR3 length is 16 residues. Germline V gives CDR1 LGHNA, CDR2 YSLEER. V dropped 0 bases and J dropped 1 base, with 13 bases sitting between them. In DNA form, the CDR3 reads TGCGCCAGCAGCCAAGATGATACCGGGTATTCCTACGAGCAGTACTTC. Translation: CASSQDDTGYSYEQYF.

The chain recombines TRBV6-1 with TRBJ1-1, with 8 nucleotides matching TRBD1. J gave up 6 bases and V 5 bases, and 2 bases lay outside the gene matches. The CDR3 is made up of 12 amino acids. Germline V lookup: CDR1 MNHNS, CDR2 SASEGT. CDR3 DNA: TGTGCCAGCAGTCAGGGGGCGGCTGAAGCTTTCTTT. This gives the protein CASSQGAAEAFF.